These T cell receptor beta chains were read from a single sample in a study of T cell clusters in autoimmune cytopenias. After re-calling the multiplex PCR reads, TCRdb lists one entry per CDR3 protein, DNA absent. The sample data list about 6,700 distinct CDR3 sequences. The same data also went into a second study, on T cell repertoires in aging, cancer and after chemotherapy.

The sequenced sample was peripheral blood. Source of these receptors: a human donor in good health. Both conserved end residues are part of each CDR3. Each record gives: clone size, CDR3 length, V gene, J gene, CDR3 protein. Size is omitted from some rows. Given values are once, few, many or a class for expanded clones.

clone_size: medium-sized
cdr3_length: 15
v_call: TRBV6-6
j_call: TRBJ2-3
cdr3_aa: CASSYSNGGADTQYF

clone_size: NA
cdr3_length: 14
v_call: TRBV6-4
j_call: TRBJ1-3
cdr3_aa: CASSARADGNTIYF

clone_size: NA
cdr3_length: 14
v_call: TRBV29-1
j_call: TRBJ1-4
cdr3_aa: CSAVGGGTNEKLFF

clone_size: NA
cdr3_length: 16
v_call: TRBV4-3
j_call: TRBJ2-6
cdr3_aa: CASSQEVGTGANVLTF

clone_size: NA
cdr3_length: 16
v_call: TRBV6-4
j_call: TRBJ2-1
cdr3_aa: CASSDSSQGGVTEQFF

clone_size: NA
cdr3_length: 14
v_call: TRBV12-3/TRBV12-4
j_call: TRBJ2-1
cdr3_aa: CASSSGTTYNEQFF

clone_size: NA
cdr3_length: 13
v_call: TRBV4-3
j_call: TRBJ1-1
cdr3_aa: CASTYGGNTEAFF

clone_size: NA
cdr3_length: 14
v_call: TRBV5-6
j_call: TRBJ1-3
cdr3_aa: CASSLDLSRNTIYF

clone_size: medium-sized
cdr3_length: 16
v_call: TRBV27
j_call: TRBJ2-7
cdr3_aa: CASSLYSASGTYEQYF

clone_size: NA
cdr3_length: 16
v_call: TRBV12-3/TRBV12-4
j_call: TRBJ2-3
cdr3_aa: CASSLGRKTLTDTQYF

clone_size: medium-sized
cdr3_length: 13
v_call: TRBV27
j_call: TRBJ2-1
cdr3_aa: CASSLTGNNEQFF

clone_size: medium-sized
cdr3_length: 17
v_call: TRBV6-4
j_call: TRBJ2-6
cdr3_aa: CASSDGTSGSGANVLTF

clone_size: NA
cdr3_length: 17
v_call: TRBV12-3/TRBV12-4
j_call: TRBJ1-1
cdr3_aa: CASSSSRGGGMNTEAFF

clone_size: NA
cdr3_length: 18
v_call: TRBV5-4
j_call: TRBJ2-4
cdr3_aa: CASSLGLAGGVGKNIQYF

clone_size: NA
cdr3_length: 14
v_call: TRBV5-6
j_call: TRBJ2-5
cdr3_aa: CASSLIATQETQYF

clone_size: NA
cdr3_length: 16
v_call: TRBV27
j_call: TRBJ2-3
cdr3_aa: CASSLDRGGATDTQYF

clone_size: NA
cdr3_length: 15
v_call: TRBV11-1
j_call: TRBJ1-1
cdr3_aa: CASSEKSYPSTEAFF

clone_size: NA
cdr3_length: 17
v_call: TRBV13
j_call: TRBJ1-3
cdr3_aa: CASSLGLFMGPGNTIYF

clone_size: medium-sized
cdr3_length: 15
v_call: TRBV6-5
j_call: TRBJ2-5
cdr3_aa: CASSYGGRTGETQYF

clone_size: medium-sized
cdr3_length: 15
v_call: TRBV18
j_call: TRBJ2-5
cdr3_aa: CASSPQQPAQETQYF

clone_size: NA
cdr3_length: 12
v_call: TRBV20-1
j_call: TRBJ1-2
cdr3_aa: CSADDRVYGYTF

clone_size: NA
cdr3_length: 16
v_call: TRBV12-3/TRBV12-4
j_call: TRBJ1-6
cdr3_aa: CASSFGGGYTDSPLHF

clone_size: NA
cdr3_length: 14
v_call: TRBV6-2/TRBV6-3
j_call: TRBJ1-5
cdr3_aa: CASSQPGGFEPQHF

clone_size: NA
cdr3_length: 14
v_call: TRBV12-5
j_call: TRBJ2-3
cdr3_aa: CASAPGPTPDTQYF

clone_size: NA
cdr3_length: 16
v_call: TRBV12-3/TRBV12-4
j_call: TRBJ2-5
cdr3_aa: CASSLGLAGGSETQYF

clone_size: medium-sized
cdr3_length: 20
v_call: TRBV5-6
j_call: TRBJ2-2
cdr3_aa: CASSLNVDDRLATNTGELFF

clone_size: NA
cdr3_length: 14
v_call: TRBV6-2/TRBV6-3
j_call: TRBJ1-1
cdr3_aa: CASSYRGGRGEAFF

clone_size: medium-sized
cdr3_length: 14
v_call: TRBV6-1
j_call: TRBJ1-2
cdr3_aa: CASSVTPQNYGYTF

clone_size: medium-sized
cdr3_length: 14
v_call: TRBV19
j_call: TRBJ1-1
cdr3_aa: CASSMEVSGTEAFF

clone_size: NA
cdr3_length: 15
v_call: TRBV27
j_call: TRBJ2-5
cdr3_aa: CASKPGQGAAETQYF

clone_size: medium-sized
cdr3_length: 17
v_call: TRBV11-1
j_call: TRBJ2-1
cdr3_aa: CASSSFSSGSFVYEQFF

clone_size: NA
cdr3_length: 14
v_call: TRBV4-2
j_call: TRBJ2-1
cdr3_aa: CASSPLGRGHEQFF

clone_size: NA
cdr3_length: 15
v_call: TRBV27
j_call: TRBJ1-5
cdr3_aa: CASSFAATGNQPQHF

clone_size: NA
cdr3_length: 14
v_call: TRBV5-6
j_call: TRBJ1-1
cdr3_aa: CASSLEQGNTEAFF

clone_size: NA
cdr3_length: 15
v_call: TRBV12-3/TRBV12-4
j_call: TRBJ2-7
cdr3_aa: CASSLFPGQGYEQYF

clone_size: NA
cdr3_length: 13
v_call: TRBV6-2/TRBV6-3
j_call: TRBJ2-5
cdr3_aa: CASSYQPQETQYF

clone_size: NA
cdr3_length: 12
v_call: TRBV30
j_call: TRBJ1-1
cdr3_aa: CAWSIGGPEAFF

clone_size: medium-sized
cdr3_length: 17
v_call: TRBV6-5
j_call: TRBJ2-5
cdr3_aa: CASSVIFLAGIKETQYF

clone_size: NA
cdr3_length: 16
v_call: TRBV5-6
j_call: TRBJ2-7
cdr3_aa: CASSLARQGLSYEQYF

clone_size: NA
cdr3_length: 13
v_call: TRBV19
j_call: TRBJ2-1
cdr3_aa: CASSQTPGGEQFF

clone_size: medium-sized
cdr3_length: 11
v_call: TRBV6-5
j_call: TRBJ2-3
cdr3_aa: CASQVRDTQYF

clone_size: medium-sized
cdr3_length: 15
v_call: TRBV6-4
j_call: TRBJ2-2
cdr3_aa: CASSPQQGTTGELFF

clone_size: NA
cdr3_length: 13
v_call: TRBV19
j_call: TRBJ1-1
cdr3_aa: CATQPGLPVGAFF

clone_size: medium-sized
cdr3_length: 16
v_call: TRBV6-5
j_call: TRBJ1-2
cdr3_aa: CASSPPGEGNFHGYTF

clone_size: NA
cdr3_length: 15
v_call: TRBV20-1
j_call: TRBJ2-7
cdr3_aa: CSAREVGAGGFEQYF

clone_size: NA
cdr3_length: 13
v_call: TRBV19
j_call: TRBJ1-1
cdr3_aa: CASKGQGLSEAFF

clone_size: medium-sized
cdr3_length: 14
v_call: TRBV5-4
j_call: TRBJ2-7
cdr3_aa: CASSLASGPYEQYF

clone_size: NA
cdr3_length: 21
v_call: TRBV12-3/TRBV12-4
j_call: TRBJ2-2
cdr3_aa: CASSPISRGARLAENTGELFF

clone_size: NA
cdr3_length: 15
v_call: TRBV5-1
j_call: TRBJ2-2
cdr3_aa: CASSLRGPDTGELFF

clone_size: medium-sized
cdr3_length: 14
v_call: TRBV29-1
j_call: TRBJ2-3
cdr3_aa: CSVQLAGVADTQYF

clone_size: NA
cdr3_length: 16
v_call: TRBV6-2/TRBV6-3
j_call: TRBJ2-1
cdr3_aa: CASSDLTGQGVYEQFF

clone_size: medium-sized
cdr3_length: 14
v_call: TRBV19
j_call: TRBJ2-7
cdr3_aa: CASSGTGGTYEQYF

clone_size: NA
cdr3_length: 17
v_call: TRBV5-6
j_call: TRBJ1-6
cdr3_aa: CASSLNKAPLNNSPLHF

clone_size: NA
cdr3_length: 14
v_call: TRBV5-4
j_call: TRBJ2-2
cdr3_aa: CASSPEILTGELFF

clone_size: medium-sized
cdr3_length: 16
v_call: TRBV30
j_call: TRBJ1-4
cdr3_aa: CAWAQRGGLGSEKLFF

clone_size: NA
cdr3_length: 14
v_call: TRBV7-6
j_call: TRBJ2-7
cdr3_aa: CASSGLAAASEQYF

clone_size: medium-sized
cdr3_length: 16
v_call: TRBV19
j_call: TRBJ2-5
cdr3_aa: CASSPRGTSGEETQYF

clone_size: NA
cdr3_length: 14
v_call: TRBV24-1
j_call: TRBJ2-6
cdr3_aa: CATSPGYGANVLTF

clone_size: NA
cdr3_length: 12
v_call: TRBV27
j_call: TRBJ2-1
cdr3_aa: CASSFRGHRQFF

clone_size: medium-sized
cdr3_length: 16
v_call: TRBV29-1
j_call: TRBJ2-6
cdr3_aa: CSVERQGGSGANVLTF